A single sample is the source of the 23 T cell receptor beta chains below, sequenced in a study of PD-L1 blockade in urothelial cancer. The time point here: pretreatment peripheral blood. Repertoires were generated with immunoSEQ multiplex PCR, while TCRdb's copy carries only in-frame clones and drops some. Of about 63,000 clones listed, about four fifths are singletons. This specimen consisted of PBMCs, obtained around atezolizumab (anti-PD-L1) treatment. These receptors were taken from a man aged 65 to 79 with urothelial cancer.

This clone was counted between two and nine times. This chain joins TRBV2 and TRBJ2-5; 8 bases map to TRBD2. The germline V gene encodes CDR1 SNHLY and CDR2 FYNNEI. The length of the CDR3 is 14 residues. V lost 6 bases, J lost 5 bases, and 8 bases stayed unmatched. The CDR3 sequence is CASSSGTRRETQYF. The CDR3 nucleotides read TGTGCCAGCAGCTCCGGGACTAGACGGGAGACCCAGTACTTC.

The J gene is TRBJ1-5, the V gene TRBV2; possibly TRBD1 for D (5 bases). CDR1 and CDR2 from the germline V gene are SNHLY and FYNNEI. The CDR3 covers 15 residues. The V end was cut by 6 bases, the J end by 5 bases, with 17 bases between. The chain's CDR3 is CASRAKGRADQPQHF. CDR3 DNA sequence: TGTGCCAGCAGGGCCAAGGGGCGCGCGGATCAGCCCCAGCATTTT. Variable domain in full (rest from reference TRBV2 and TRBJ1-5): EPEVTQTPSHQVTQMGQEVILRCVPISNHLYFYWYRQILGQKVEFLVSFYNNEISEKSEIFDDQFSVERPDGSNFTLKIRSTKLEDSAMYFCASRAKGRADQPQHFGDGTRLSIL.

This clone was found a few times. The chain is built from TRBV5-1 and TRBJ2-3, with 10 bases fitting TRBD2. V was pared by 3 bases and J by 6 bases, with 13 bases of the junction left unmatched. The CDR3 has 17 amino acids. Germline V gene sequence: CDR1 SGHRS, CDR2 YFSETQ. This CDR3 is CASSSPGLAKSIDTQYF. The DNA for the CDR3 is TGCGCCAGCAGCTCTCCGGGACTAGCGAAATCCATCGATACGCAGTATTTT.

This clone was seen only once. This chain connects TRBV2 to TRBJ1-4, with D possibly being TRBD1 (5 bases). Trimming cost V 8 bases and J 2 bases, with 12 bases left between them. The CDR3 is 14 residues long. Germline CDR1 reads SNHLY; CDR2 reads FYNNEI. DNA of the CDR3: TGTGCCAGCTGGCCAGGGCAGACTAATGAAAAACTGTTTTTT. Its protein product is CASWPGQTNEKLFF.

The V gene is TRBV6-5, the J gene TRBJ1-1; 7 bases are shared with TRBD1. The V gene's germline CDR1 is MNHEY and CDR2 SVGAGI. The V segment lost 6 bases and the J segment 4 bases; nucleotides outside the gene matches: 8. This CDR3 is 14 amino acids long. The CDR3 protein is CASRTQGFATEAFF. CDR3 sequence (DNA): TGTGCCAGCAGGACACAGGGGTTTGCCACTGAAGCTTTCTTT.

In its sample, this clone was seen once. This chain connects TRBV6-1 to TRBJ2-7, with D unclear. The CDR3 is 11 amino acids. Deletions cut 9 bases from V and 2 bases from J, with 8 bases between. Germline CDR1 and CDR2: MNHNS and SASEGT. CDR3 coding DNA: TGTGCCAGTGAACAGACCTACGAGCAGTACTTC. Its translation: CASEQTYEQYF.

There are a few counts of this clone. This chain connects TRBV9 to TRBJ1-2, with D hard to call. V gave up 0 bases and J gave up 2 bases, with 5 bases separating them. The CDR3 is made up of 13 amino acids. Germline CDR1 SGDLS, CDR2 YYNGEE. DNA of the CDR3: TGTGCCAGCAGCGTAGTGGAGAACTATGGCTACACCTTC. Its protein product is CASSVVENYGYTF.

The rearrangement uses TRBV19 and TRBJ2-3, with 7 bases that match TRBD2. The CDR3 length is 12 residues. Germline V CDR1 and CDR2: LNHDA, SQIVND (reference sequence). Trimming took 4 bases from V and 10 from J; bases not matched to a gene: 5. CDR3 loop: CASSNPREAQYF. CDR3 nucleotides: TGTGCCAGTAGTAACCCACGGGAGGCGCAGTATTTT. The variable domain in full, with the rest retrieved from reference TRBV19 and TRBJ2-3, is DGGITQSPKYLFRKEGQNVTLSCEQNLNHDAMYWYRQDPGQGLRLIYYSQIVNDFQKGDIAEGYSVSREKKESFPLTVTSAQKNPTAFYLCASSNPREAQYFGPGTRLTVL.

This clone came up a few times. V and J are TRBV6-1 and TRBJ1-2; maybe TRBD1 (5 bases). With 3 bases removed from V and 8 bases from J, the gap between germline ends came to 13 bases. This CDR3 has 13 residues. Germline V gives CDR1 MNHNS, CDR2 SASEGT. Here the CDR3 DNA reads TGTGCCAGCAGTGACGCAGGGATCCGGGGCTACACCTTC. This encodes CASSDAGIRGYTF.

J is TRBJ1-2 and V is TRBV18; D is perhaps TRBD1 (5 bases). Germline V gives CDR1 KGHSH, CDR2 LQKENI. The CDR3 sequence is 12 residues long. The V and J ends lost 5 bases and 7 bases respectively, with 11 bases between them. CDR3 region: CASSGGTLGYTF. Written as DNA, the CDR3 is TGTGCCAGCTCAGGCGGGACTCTTGGCTACACCTTC.

The chain combines TRBV6-4 with TRBJ2-6; no reliable D call. The germline CDR1 and CDR2 sequences are MRHNA and SNTAGT. Trimming pared 6 bases from V and 2 bases from J, leaving 23 bases between. The CDR3 is 19 amino acids. CDR3 protein: CASRDKRLLPRPGANVLTF. DNA of the CDR3: TGTGCCAGCAGAGACAAGAGGCTCCTTCCTCGGCCTGGGGCCAACGTCCTGACTTTC.

This chain uses TRBV7-9 with TRBJ2-7; 10 nucleotides agree with TRBD1. This CDR3 contains 15 residues. Trimming removed 5 bases from V and 6 bases from J; junction bases left unmatched: 10. The germline V gene encodes CDR1 SEHNR and CDR2 FQNEAQ (reference sequence). The CDR3: CASSIWTGGVSEQYF. The CDR3 DNA reads as TGTGCCAGCAGCATCTGGACAGGGGGAGTTAGCGAGCAGTACTTC. The full variable domain, rest sourced from reference TRBV7-9 and TRBJ2-7, is DTGVSQNPRHKITKRGQNVTFRCDPISEHNRLYWYRQTLGQGPEFLTYFQNEAQLEKSRLLSDRFSAERPKGSFSTLEIQRTEQGDSAMYLCASSIWTGGVSEQYFGPGTRLTVT.

This chain connects TRBV6-1 to TRBJ1-2; D unresolved. Between the trimmed V and J ends, which lost 7 bases and 8 bases, there was a span of 11 bases. Germline assignment: CDR1 MNHNS and CDR2 SASEGT. This CDR3 has 11 amino acids. CDR3 nucleotide sequence: TGTGCCAGCAAGCAGGTTTCCGGCTACACCTTC. Translating it yields CASKQVSGYTF.

This clone was detected a few times. The rearrangement links TRBV19 to TRBJ1-2; TRBD1 aligns across 9 bases. V lost 0 bases and J lost 8; bases outside the gene matches: 7. The CDR3 extends over 15 amino acids. The germline V gene encodes CDR1 LNHDA and CDR2 SQIVND (reference sequence). The CDR3 region is CASSIDLRTGDGYTF. In DNA, the CDR3 is TGTGCCAGTAGTATAGATCTTAGGACAGGGGACGGCTACACCTTC.

The chain combines TRBV5-1 with TRBJ2-1, with D perhaps matching TRBD2 (7 bases). This CDR3 contains 17 residues. Germline loops: CDR1 SGHRS, CDR2 YFSETQ. V was shortened by 4 bases and J by 3 bases, with 20 bases between the two germline ends. This CDR3 is CASSPGGGGLGYNEQFF. The CDR3 DNA reads TGCGCCAGCAGCCCGGGAGGTGGGGGGCTCGGCTACAATGAGCAGTTCTTC.

The chain has TRBV19 and TRBJ2-1; D is perhaps TRBD1 (6 bases). CDR3 length: 15 amino acids. The germline V gene has CDR1 LNHDA and CDR2 SQIVND (reference sequence). The V end lost 6 bases, the J end lost 6 bases, and 18 bases lay between the germline ends. CDR3 DNA: TGTGCCAGTAGCACCCGGCACAGGGAACTCAATGAGCAGTTCTTC. This encodes CASSTRHRELNEQFF. Combining the CDR3 with reference TRBV19 and TRBJ2-1 gives the whole variable domain DGGITQSPKYLFRKEGQNVTLSCEQNLNHDAMYWYRQDPGQGLRLIYYSQIVNDFQKGDIAEGYSVSREKKESFPLTVTSAQKNPTAFYLCASSTRHRELNEQFFGPGTRLTVL.

This chain uses TRBV27 with TRBJ1-4; D might be TRBD1 (6 bases). This CDR3 is built from 15 residues. CDR1 is MNHEY, CDR2 SMNVEV, per germline (reference sequence). V was trimmed by 8 bases and J by 3 bases, leaving 16 bases between them. The chain's CDR3 is CASAFRGFANEKLFF. DNA for the CDR3: TGTGCCAGCGCCTTCAGGGGCTTCGCTAATGAAAAACTGTTTTTT.

The chain has TRBV5-4 and TRBJ2-1; 10 nucleotides match TRBD2. CDR3 length: 16 amino acids. The germline gives CDR1 SGHNT, CDR2 YYREEE (reference sequence). Trimming removed 5 bases from V and 0 bases from J; junction bases left unmatched: 5. In nucleotides, the CDR3 is TGTGCCAGCAGTAAAAGCGGGGGGGCCTCCTACAATGAGCAGTTCTTC. Protein: CASSKSGGASYNEQFF. Based on the CDR3 plus reference TRBV5-4 and TRBJ2-1, the full variable domain is ETGVTQSPTHLIKTRGQQVTLRCSSQSGHNTVSWYQQALGQGPQFIFQYYREEENGRGNFPPRFSGLQFPNYSSELNVNALELDDSALYLCASSKSGGASYNEQFFGPGTRLTVL.

The V and J genes are TRBV19 and TRBJ2-5; D possibly corresponds to TRBD2 (6 bases). Germline CDR1 reads LNHDA; CDR2 reads SQIVND (reference sequence). The CDR3 is made up of 14 amino acids. Trimming removed 8 bases at V and 7 bases at J, with 20 bases between. The CDR3 here is CASALGGASGTQYF. The CDR3 DNA is TGTGCCAGTGCCCTCGGCGGGGCGTCCGGGACCCAGTACTTC.

V and J are TRBV7-9 and TRBJ2-1; TRBD2 matches 9 bases. V dropped 6 bases and J dropped 3; count of bases not matched to a gene: 6. Germline lookup yields CDR1 SEHNR and CDR2 FQNEAQ (reference sequence). CDR3 length: 15 residues. In nucleotides, the CDR3 is TGTGCCAGCAGTTCACCAGCGGGAGGCTACAATGAGCAGTTCTTC. It codes for CASSSPAGGYNEQFF.

This chain links TRBV6-6 with TRBJ2-2; D may be TRBD1 (6 bases). The germline gives CDR1 MNHNY, CDR2 SVGAGI (reference sequence). Trimming removed 8 bases from V and 1 base from J, with 14 bases in between. This CDR3 has 15 amino acids. As DNA, the CDR3 is TGTGCCAGCGGGGGTAGGGGGAGGAACACCGGGGAGCTGTTTTTT. Translated: CASGGRGRNTGELFF.

This chain links TRBV5-8 with TRBJ1-5; D is undetermined. Trimming pared 4 bases from V and 5 bases from J, leaving 13 bases between. This CDR3 region has 14 residues. CDR1 is SGHTS, CDR2 YDEGEE, per germline. CDR3 region: CASSPEGGDQPQHF. The CDR3 DNA is TGTGCCAGCAGCCCGGAGGGCGGAGATCAGCCCCAGCATTTT.

In its sample, this clone was seen once. The CDR3 loop reads CASSLPGQGAQETQYF. The CDR3 DNA follows: TGTGCCAGCAGCTTGCCGGGACAGGGGGCGCAGGAGACCCAGTACTTC. This chain uses TRBV5-4 with TRBJ2-5; 12 bases line up with TRBD1. Per germline, CDR1 SGHNT and CDR2 YYREEE (reference sequence). Germline trimming cut 1 base from V and 5 bases from J; bases unmatched to any gene: 6. This CDR3 spans 16 amino acids.